Below, 14 T cell receptor beta chains from the same sample are listed, as sequenced in a study of CD8+CD57+ T cells in acquired aplastic anemia. Profiling that covered TCR beta VDJ and CDR3 relied on genomic DNA as its template. TCRdb re-called the reads with MiXCR, one entry per CDR3 protein. The data contain fewer than 200,000 distinct CDR3 sequences, 71% of them singletons. All sequencing subjects had displayed CD8+CD57+ cell expansion on flow cytometry. The specimen sequenced was sorted CD4+, CD8+, or CD8+CD57+ T cells (not recorded which) from PBMCs. The receptors were gathered from a human donor with aplastic anemia.

The chain links TRBV12-3 or TRBV12-4 to TRBJ1-2; D is uncertain. The CDR3 loop spans 11 amino acids. The V end lost 8 bases, the J end lost 8 bases, and 12 bases lay between the germline ends. CDR3 nucleotide sequence: TGTGCCAGCCTACGTCCTGGAGGCTACACCTTC. It yields the protein CASLRPGGYTF.

This chain uses TRBV7-8 with TRBJ2-2; weak D call: TRBD1 (5 bases). CDR1 is SGHVS, CDR2 FQNEAQ, per germline. Trimming removed 5 bases from V and 2 bases from J, with 9 bases in between. The CDR3 runs 14 residues. This CDR3 reads CASSPGHNTGELFF. DNA of the CDR3: TGTGCCAGCAGCCCAGGACATAACACCGGGGAGCTGTTTTTT.

This clonotype was seen only once. This clone may be a read error of a much larger clone one base away. The chain carries TRBV29-1 and TRBJ1-1; possible D gene TRBD1, 5 bases. This CDR3 comprises 13 residues. Per germline, CDR1 SQVTM and CDR2 ANQGSEA. Here the CDR3 reads CSVRTGTGTGAYF. As DNA, the CDR3 is TGCAGCGTTCGCACCGGGACGGGAACGGGAGCTTACTTT.

The chain recombines TRBV29-1 with TRBJ2-2, with 11 nucleotides matching TRBD1. The germline gives CDR1 SQVTM, CDR2 ANQGSEA. The CDR3 contains 14 residues. The junction had 5 bases not matched to a gene; V was cut back by 7 bases and J by 4 bases. CDR3 coding DNA: TGCAGCGCCGGACAGGGGGCATCCACCGGGGAGCTGTTTTTT. Encoded protein: CSAGQGASTGELFF.

The rearrangement uses TRBV7-8 and TRBJ2-7, with 11 bases matching TRBD1. The CDR3 is made up of 15 amino acids. Trimming at V came to 5 bases and at J to 4 bases, leaving 7 bases not matched to a gene. Germline V CDR1 and CDR2: SGHVS, FQNEAQ. CDR3: CASSHAGQGVYEQYF. CDR3 in DNA: TGTGCCAGCAGCCACGCGGGACAGGGGGTGTACGAGCAGTACTTC.

CDR3 bases: TGTGCCAGCAGCTTAGAGCTAGCGGGCTACGAGCAGTACTTC. Translated: CASSLELAGYEQYF. The chain employs TRBV7-9 and TRBJ2-7, with 8 bases identical to TRBD2. V trimming: 1 base; J trimming: 3 bases; junction bases outside the gene matches: 2. The CDR3 is made up of 14 amino acids. Looked up from germline, CDR1 is SEHNR and CDR2 is FQNEAQ (reference sequence).

The CDR3 here is CASRSHRAPDEKLFF. The CDR3 DNA is TGTGCCAGCAGAAGCCACAGGGCCCCTGATGAAAAACTGTTTTTT. The chain employs TRBV6-4 and TRBJ1-4; a possible D gene is TRBD1 (6 bases). Trimming cost V 6 bases and J 6 bases, with 17 bases left between them. CDR1 and CDR2 from the germline V gene are MRHNA and SNTAGT. The CDR3 runs to 15 residues.

J is TRBJ2-5 and V is TRBV6-1; the D is unclear. V lost 7 bases to trimming and J lost 5 bases, with 8 bases between them. Per the germline V gene, CDR1 is MNHNS and CDR2 is SASEGT. The CDR3 sequence is 11 residues long. CDR3: CASTRTETQYF. The CDR3 region has the DNA TGTGCCAGCACCCGAACGGAGACCCAGTACTTC.

At least ten counts were recorded for this clonotype. The chain couples TRBV5-1 to TRBJ2-3, with TRBD2 matching 7 bases. Germline CDR1 is SGHRS and CDR2 is YFSETQ. The CDR3 loop spans 16 amino acids. V lost 4 bases to trimming and J lost 3 bases; unmatched junction nucleotides: 11. The chain's CDR3 is CASSDHGGFRTDTQYF. The CDR3 nucleotides read TGCGCCAGCAGCGATCACGGGGGGTTCAGGACAGATACGCAGTATTTT.

For the CDR3, the DNA is TGTGCCAGCAGCTCTACAGGGGACCAGCCCCAGCATTTT. It yields the protein CASSSTGDQPQHF. The rearrangement links TRBV7-9 to TRBJ1-5; 7 bases agree with TRBD1. Germline values: CDR1 SEHNR, CDR2 FQNEAQ (reference sequence). Germline trimming cut 4 bases from V and 7 bases from J; bases unmatched to any gene: 4. This CDR3 comprises 13 residues.

Details on this clonotype: Since no conserved phenylalanine or tryptophan closes the CDR3, a read error is the likely cause. This chain links TRBV20-1 with TRBJ2-5, with 8 nucleotides matching TRBD2. The V segment lost 5 bases and the J segment 9 bases; nucleotides outside the gene matches: 11. From germline, CDR1 is DFQATT and CDR2 SNEGSKA (reference sequence). The CDR3 consists of 13 residues. Here the CDR3 DNA reads TGCAGTGCTCTCCCGAGCGGGGGCGGGTCCCAGTACCTC. Its protein product is CSALPSGGGSQYL.

V usage is TRBV6-6 and J usage is TRBJ2-5; no clear D gene. The CDR3 is 15 amino acids. Germline assignment: CDR1 MNHNY and CDR2 SVGAGI (reference sequence). Written as DNA, the CDR3 is TGTGTCCAACGGCTCGGTCGCCTCCTCCAAGAGACCCAGTACTTC. Its protein product is CVQRLGRLLQETQYF.

The rearrangement links TRBV5-1 to TRBJ2-5; D is undetermined. V was shortened by 5 bases and J by 2 bases, with 10 bases between the two germline ends. The germline gives CDR1 SGHRS, CDR2 YFSETQ. The CDR3 totals 13 residues. CDR3 amino acids: CASSDWRQETQYF. The CDR3 DNA follows: TGCGCCAGCAGTGATTGGAGACAAGAGACCCAGTACTTC.

Turning to this clonotype: A read error may account for a junction end that differs from germline. The V call is TRBV10-3, the J call TRBJ1-5; TRBD1 aligns across 7 bases. This CDR3 is 12 amino acids long. The germline gives CDR1 ENHRY, CDR2 SYGVKD. The CDR3 here is CASRENRGPLDF. For the CDR3, the DNA is TGTGCCAGCAGGGAGAACAGGGGACCCTTGGATTTT.